These 28 T cell receptor beta chains originate from one sample sequenced in a study of identical twins. MiXCR, applied by TCRdb to the 5' RACE reads, yields one record per CDR3 protein. The sample shows about 570,000 distinct CDR3 sequences, around 9.6% of them seen only once. These data were also reused for a study on yellow fever vaccine responses in identical twins.

Sequencing was done on a sample of PBMCs. The receptors shown here come from a young woman in good health.

Ten or more counts support this clonotype. J is TRBJ1-2 and V is TRBV29-1; D is ambiguous. This CDR3 contains 13 residues. V lost 0 bases to trimming and J lost 0 bases, with 5 bases between them. The germline CDR1 and CDR2 sequences are SQVTM and ANQGSEA. The CDR3 sequence is CSVEDLTNYGYTF. In DNA form, the CDR3 reads TGCAGCGTTGAAGATCTGACTAACTATGGCTACACCTTC.

There are a few counts of this clonotype. The CDR3 sequence is CASRISGVDTQYF. The CDR3 DNA follows: TGTGCCAGCAGAATATCGGGAGTAGATACGCAGTATTTT. The rearrangement links TRBV7-2 to TRBJ2-3, with D possibly TRBD2 on 6 matching bases. The CDR3 is 13 amino acids. V was trimmed by 6 bases and J by 5 bases, leaving 12 bases between them. Germline-derived CDR1 and CDR2 are SGHTA and FQGNSA.

This clonotype appeared a few times. V gene TRBV5-1 combines with J gene TRBJ2-2; tentatively, D is TRBD1 or TRBD2 (5 bases each). Germline CDR1 SGHRS, CDR2 YFSETQ. CDR3 size: 17 residues. V lost 0 bases to trimming and J lost 6 bases, with 18 bases between them. The CDR3 is CASSLAGGAGSSGELFF. CDR3 DNA sequence: TGCGCCAGCAGCTTGGCCGGTGGGGCAGGGAGTTCCGGGGAGCTGTTTTTT.

This clonotype occurred many times. The rearrangement joins TRBV3-1 to TRBJ1-1; TRBD1 is a possible D gene (5 bases). CDR1 LGHDT and CDR2 YNNKEL come from the germline V gene (reference sequence). The CDR3 contains 16 residues. V dropped 0 bases and J dropped 5 bases, with 16 bases sitting between them. The CDR3 protein is CASSQDYRGSLTEAFF. DNA of the CDR3: TGTGCCAGCAGCCAAGATTATAGGGGCAGCTTAACTGAAGCTTTCTTT.

This clonotype was detected a few times. The V call is TRBV6-5, the J call TRBJ2-1; D may correspond to TRBD1 or TRBD2 (5 bases each). From germline, CDR1 is MNHEY and CDR2 SVGAGI. The CDR3 is made up of 14 amino acids. Deletions cut 0 bases from V and 6 bases from J, with 9 bases between. CDR3 amino acids: CASSYSWGSNEQFF. For the CDR3, the DNA is TGTGCCAGCAGTTACTCGTGGGGGAGCAATGAGCAGTTCTTC.

There are many counts of this clonotype. V is TRBV24-1 and J is TRBJ1-2; no clear D. The CDR3 consists of 13 residues. Germline assignment: CDR1 KGHDR and CDR2 SFDVKD. V gave up 4 bases and J gave up 2 bases, with 7 bases separating them. The CDR3 DNA is TGTGCCACCAGTGAAGGACTGAACTATGGCTACACCTTC. Residues: CATSEGLNYGYTF.

The rearrangement joins TRBV25-1 to TRBJ2-7; tentatively, D is TRBD2 (7 bases). With 5 bases removed from V and 2 bases from J, the gap between germline ends came to 19 bases. CDR1 is MGHDK, CDR2 SYGVNS, per germline. The CDR3 length is 16 residues. CDR3 in DNA: TGTGCCAGCAGTCCTCCCGGGGGGCATTTCACCTACGAGCAGTACTTC. Translation: CASSPPGGHFTYEQYF.

This clonotype was detected many times. This chain joins TRBV4-1 and TRBJ2-7, with 9 nucleotides matching TRBD2. CDR1 is MGHRA and CDR2 is YSYEKL in the germline V gene. With 5 bases clipped from V and 4 bases from J, the junction kept 3 bases outside the gene matches. The CDR3 length is 13 residues. CDR3 sequence reads: CASSETSGYEQYF. The CDR3, as DNA: TGCGCCAGCAGCGAGACTAGCGGATACGAGCAGTACTTC.

This clonotype has a handful of counts. V is TRBV12-3 or TRBV12-4 and J is TRBJ2-1, with TRBD2 matching 8 bases. The trim removed 2 bases at V and 4 bases at J, leaving 10 bases unmatched. The CDR3 totals 17 residues. CDR3 in amino acids: CASSLSGSPFLYNEQFF. The CDR3 DNA sequence: TGTGCCAGCAGTTTAAGCGGGAGCCCTTTTCTATACAATGAGCAGTTCTTC.

This clonotype was recorded many times. The chain employs TRBV2 and TRBJ2-3, with 7 bases lining up with TRBD1. Germline V gene sequence: CDR1 SNHLY, CDR2 FYNNEI. J gave up 4 bases and V 0 bases, and 4 bases lay outside the gene matches. CDR3 length: 15 amino acids. The CDR3, as DNA: TGTGCCAGCAGTGAAGCGAGGGGGCGGGCAGATACGCAGTATTTT. As protein: CASSEARGRADTQYF.

This clonotype was counted many times. The genes are TRBV7-9 and TRBJ1-2, with D hard to call. Germline CDR1 SEHNR, CDR2 FQNEAQ (reference sequence). This CDR3 comprises 13 residues. The V end was cut by 5 bases, the J end by 0 bases, with 7 bases between. In nucleotides, the CDR3 is TGTGCCAGCAGCCACAGCTCTAACTATGGCTACACCTTC. Protein sequence: CASSHSSNYGYTF.

This clonotype has ten or more counts. The chain uses TRBV29-1 and TRBJ2-7; 7 bases align to TRBD1. This CDR3 has 14 residues. The V segment lost 4 bases and the J segment 0 bases; nucleotides outside the gene matches: 6. Germline CDR1 SQVTM, CDR2 ANQGSEA. As DNA, the CDR3 is TGCAGCGTTGGACAGGGAGTAAACTCCTACGAGCAGTACTTC. This sequence encodes CSVGQGVNSYEQYF.

The rearrangement links TRBV7-2 to TRBJ2-7, with 9 bases identical to TRBD2. CDR3 length: 15 residues. The V gene's germline CDR1 is SGHTA and CDR2 FQGNSA. The V and J ends lost 4 bases and 0 bases, in that order; junction bases with no gene match: 4. The CDR3 region has the DNA TGTGCCAGCAGCTCAGGGCGGGGGGGCTCCTACGAGCAGTACTTC. Encoded protein: CASSSGRGGSYEQYF.

This clonotype was seen at least ten times. V gene TRBV28 combines with J gene TRBJ1-1, with D unresolved. This CDR3 has 13 residues. Germline V gene lookup returns CDR1 MDHEN and CDR2 SYDVKM. With 3 bases removed from V and 0 bases from J, the gap between germline ends came to 5 bases. CDR3 in amino acids: CASSFRLNTEAFF. The CDR3 region has the DNA TGTGCCAGCAGTTTTCGTTTGAACACTGAAGCTTTCTTT.

There are many counts of this clonotype. The chain uses TRBV4-1 and TRBJ1-4; D gene unclear. V was pared by 1 base and J by 0 bases, with 6 bases between. CDR1 and CDR2 from the germline V gene are MGHRA and YSYEKL. The CDR3 spans 15 residues. The CDR3 loop is CASSQGPATNEKLFF. The CDR3 DNA reads as TGCGCCAGCAGCCAAGGGCCCGCAACTAATGAAAAACTGTTTTTT.

V is TRBV30 and J is TRBJ2-2; D perhaps matches TRBD1 (5 bases). Germline CDR1 and CDR2: GTSNPN and SVGIG (reference sequence). The CDR3 loop spans 13 amino acids. Between the trimmed V and J ends, which lost 1 base and 3 bases, there was a span of 6 bases. For the CDR3, the DNA is TGTGCCTGGAGTGGACAGCACACCGGGGAGCTGTTTTTT. Protein product: CAWSGQHTGELFF.

This clonotype was detected only a few times. The J gene is TRBJ2-1, the V gene TRBV6-5, with D unresolved. CDR1 and CDR2 (germline): MNHEY, SVGAGI. The CDR3 length is 12 residues. The V gene lost 11 bases and the J gene lost 5 bases, with 13 bases spanning the gap. The CDR3 loop reads CASHVWNNEQFF. In DNA, the CDR3 is TGTGCCTCCCACGTGTGGAACAATGAGCAGTTCTTC.

This clonotype was recorded at least ten times. This chain connects TRBV12-3 or TRBV12-4 to TRBJ2-7; a weak D match, TRBD2 (6 bases). V lost 3 bases and J 4 bases, leaving 10 bases between the germline ends. CDR3 length: 13 amino acids. The CDR3 DNA reads TGTGCCAGCAGTTTGTGGGGGAGGTACGAGCAGTACTTC. It codes for CASSLWGRYEQYF.

The sample holds a few counts of this clonotype. The chain links TRBV21-1 to TRBJ2-7; no DNA check was done on the table's D call, TRBD1. TRBV21-1 is a recognized pseudogene. The length of the CDR3 is 17 residues. The CDR3 DNA sequence: TGTGCCAGCAGCAAAGTCCGAAACCAGGGGGAAATGGCCCGAGGGGACTTC. Protein sequence: CASSKVRNQGEMARGDF.

In this sample, this clonotype turned up a few times. V is TRBV29-1 and J is TRBJ2-1, with 13 bases matching TRBD2. This CDR3 contains 13 residues. V gave up 1 base and J gave up 13 bases; unmatched junction bases: 4. CDR1 is SQVTM, CDR2 ANQGSEA, per germline. CDR3 sequence (DNA): TGCAGCGTTGAAGTACTAGCGGGGGGGGTTCAGTTCTTC. This gives the protein CSVEVLAGGVQFF.

This clonotype appeared a few times. The chain employs TRBV7-3 and TRBJ2-2, with a possible D match to TRBD1 (6 bases). V lost 3 bases, J lost 1 base, and 12 bases lay in between. This CDR3 has 16 amino acids. Germline CDR1 is SGHTA and CDR2 is FQGTGA. CDR3 bases: TGTGCCAGCAGCTTTTCAGGGGTGCGGAACACCGGGGAGCTGTTTTTT. Its translation: CASSFSGVRNTGELFF.

The V gene is TRBV3-1, the J gene TRBJ2-5, with D tentatively TRBD2 (5 bases). V lost 0 bases and J 4 bases, leaving 12 bases between the germline ends. The CDR3 loop spans 15 amino acids. Per the germline V gene, CDR1 is LGHDT and CDR2 is YNNKEL (reference sequence). CDR3 loop: CASSQEGRGRETQYF. Here the CDR3 DNA reads TGTGCCAGCAGCCAAGAAGGCCGGGGTAGAGAGACCCAGTACTTC.

This clonotype showed up many times. The V and J genes are TRBV29-1 and TRBJ2-1, with 12 bases identical to TRBD2. CDR3 length: 18 amino acids. Germline V gene lookup returns CDR1 SQVTM and CDR2 ANQGSEA. Trimming removed 2 bases from V and 5 bases from J; junction bases left unmatched: 13. CDR3 region: CSVETLAGGQPIDNEQFF. The CDR3 DNA is TGCAGCGTTGAAACTCTAGCGGGGGGGCAGCCGATAGACAATGAGCAGTTCTTC.

V gene TRBV7-9 combines with J gene TRBJ2-2, with 9 bases aligning to TRBD1. V was clipped by 5 bases and J by 6 bases; unmatched bases: 7. CDR3 size: 15 residues. Germline V CDR1 and CDR2: SEHNR, FQNEAQ (reference sequence). The CDR3 DNA reads TGTGCCAGCAGCCGGGGACAGGGAGATGCCGGGGAGCTGTTTTTT. It yields the protein CASSRGQGDAGELFF.

The chain has TRBV9 and TRBJ2-1; D might be TRBD1 or TRBD2, each matching 6 bases. Germline lookup yields CDR1 SGDLS and CDR2 YYNGEE. V was cut by 0 bases and J by 6 bases, with 13 bases left in between. The CDR3 extends over 15 amino acids. The CDR3 bases are TGTGCCAGCAGCGTAGAACGGGGGCCATTCAATGAGCAGTTCTTC. Translation gives CASSVERGPFNEQFF.

This clonotype has a handful of counts. This chain's CDR3 is CASSPAGAGYEQYF. DNA for the CDR3: TGTGCCAGCAGCCCAGCGGGGGCTGGCTACGAGCAGTACTTC. The chain combines TRBV7-9 with TRBJ2-7, with 8 positions matching TRBD2. V lost 5 bases to trimming and J lost 3 bases; unmatched junction nucleotides: 6. Germline V lookup: CDR1 SEHNR, CDR2 FQNEAQ (reference sequence). The CDR3 consists of 14 residues.

V usage is TRBV10-3 and J usage is TRBJ1-5, with no clear D. Trimming removed 11 bases from V and 8 bases from J, with 19 bases in between. The CDR3 has 13 residues. The germline V gene has CDR1 ENHRY and CDR2 SYGVKD. CDR3 protein: CALRASEIEPQHF. In DNA, the CDR3 is TGTGCCCTCCGGGCCTCCGAGATCGAGCCCCAGCATTTT.

J is TRBJ2-1 and V is TRBV28; D possibly matches TRBD1 or TRBD2 (5 bases each). The CDR3 runs 14 residues. V lost 6 bases, J lost 6 bases, and 15 bases lay in between. The germline CDR1 and CDR2 sequences are MDHEN and SYDVKM. CDR3 sequence (DNA): TGTGCCAGCAGCCGGGACCGGCCTTCCAATGAGCAGTTCTTC. It encodes CASSRDRPSNEQFF.